Sequencing of this T cell receptor (beta chain) was carried out in a study of blood T cell repertoires in COVID-19. Study at large: The United States, Italy and Spain supplied acute and convalescent COVID-19 samples. T cells, B-cell-depleted T cells, or PBMCs supplied cDNA or gDNA.

Authors' methods: Estimation of nucleated cell counts was performed using reference gene primer amplification. Produced via immunoSEQ multiplex PCR; TCRdb's table is partial and in-frame only. V, J and clone size derive from that table, while D and trimming were established from the DNA sequence. Altogether 120,000 or so clones are present, around 88% being singletons, with the ten largest covering 0.7% to 0.9%. Sequencing input: peripheral blood. This clonotype was sampled from a woman between 45 and 65 years old with active or convalescent COVID-19.

CDR3: CASSLGLGHEQYF. CDR3 bases: TGTGCCAGCAGCTTAGGACTAGGACACGAGCAGTACTTC. The chain carries TRBV7-9 and TRBJ2-7; possible D gene TRBD2, 6 bases. CDR1 is SEHNR, CDR2 FQNEAQ, per germline (reference sequence). The CDR3 is 13 amino acids. The V and J ends lost 1 base and 5 bases respectively, with 9 bases between them.